A single sample is the source of the 21 T cell receptor beta chains below, sequenced in a study of blood T cell repertoires in COVID-19. This table comes from immunoSEQ multiplex PCR, and its TCRdb copy is limited to in-frame clones, with some not included. The sample lists roughly 500,000 clones; roughly 90% were seen once. Sequencing was performed on PBMCs or T cells enriched from blood (not recorded which). Receptors originate from a woman aged 40 to 50 who had recovered from COVID-19.

The chain is built from TRBV5-6 and TRBJ1-6; D perhaps matches TRBD1 (6 bases). V shed 0 bases and J shed 10 bases, with 11 bases lying between them. The CDR3 is 14 residues long. Germline CDR1 reads SGHDT; CDR2 reads YYEEEE. The CDR3 DNA sequence: TGTGCCAGCAGCTTGGCGGGGGGCGCGTCACCCCTCCACTTT. Residues: CASSLAGGASPLHF.

A remark on this clone: One junction end does not reproduce the germline sequence, and a read error may be involved. At the DNA level, this CDR3 is encoded by other sequences in the same sample as well. The V and J genes are TRBV7-9 and TRBJ1-2; the D gene is possibly TRBD1 (5 bases). The CDR3 length is 13 residues. CDR1 and CDR2 from the germline V gene are SEHNR and FQNEAQ (reference sequence). The CDR3 bases are TGTGCCAGCAGTTTAGACAGCAGTTATGGCTACACCTTC. Amino acids: CASSLDSSYGYTF.

The chain uses TRBV19 and TRBJ2-5, with 16 bases aligning to TRBD2. The junction had 16 bases not matched to a gene; V was cut back by 9 bases and J by 6 bases. The CDR3 contains 18 residues. Germline V lookup: CDR1 LNHDA, CDR2 SQIVND (reference sequence). As DNA, the CDR3 is TGTGCCAGCGCTTGGAGGGGGACTAGCGGGAGGGCCACGAAGACCCAGTACTTC. Amino acids: CASAWRGTSGRATKTQYF.

The V call is TRBV24-1, the J call TRBJ2-1, with 8 bases lining up with TRBD2. V gave up 4 bases and J gave up 1 base; unmatched junction bases: 5. The CDR3 is 16 residues long. CDR1 is KGHDR, CDR2 SFDVKD, per germline. The CDR3 reads CATSDPGGGSYNEQFF. As DNA, the CDR3 is TGTGCCACCAGTGACCCCGGGGGGGGGTCCTACAATGAGCAGTTCTTC.

This clone appeared a few times. This chain connects TRBV7-2 to TRBJ2-5; a possible D gene is TRBD2 (6 bases). The CDR3 runs 12 residues. V was trimmed by 8 bases and J by 7 bases, leaving 14 bases between them. Per germline, CDR1 SGHTA and CDR2 FQGNSA. The CDR3 loop reads CASGNGGGTQYF. In nucleotides, the CDR3 is TGTGCCAGCGGGAACGGGGGAGGGACCCAGTACTTC.

The chain couples TRBV15 to TRBJ1-2; D remains ambiguous. This CDR3 comprises 13 residues. The germline gives CDR1 LNHNV, CDR2 YYDKDF (reference sequence). Trimming took 0 bases from V and 5 from J, leaving 7 bases between them. The CDR3 spells CATSRERRYGYTF. The CDR3 DNA reads as TGTGCCACCAGCAGAGAACGGAGATATGGCTACACCTTC.

The chain recombines TRBV7-2 with TRBJ2-3; 9 nucleotides agree with TRBD2. The J segment lost 3 bases and the V segment lost 7 bases, leaving 11 bases of the junction unmatched. The CDR3 length is 16 residues. CDR1 and CDR2 (germline): SGHTA, FQGNSA. DNA of the CDR3: TGTGCCAGCAACTCGAGGGGGCTAGCGGGAACAGATACGCAGTATTTT. It translates to CASNSRGLAGTDTQYF. Combining the CDR3 with reference TRBV7-2 and TRBJ2-3 gives the whole variable domain GAGVSQSPSNKVTEKGKDVELRCDPISGHTALYWYRQSLGQGLEFLIYFQGNSAPDKSGLPSDRFSAERTGGSVSTLTIQRTQQEDSAVYLCASNSRGLAGTDTQYFGPGTRLTVL.

This rearrangement joins TRBV5-4 to TRBJ2-3; a possible D gene is TRBD1 (6 bases). In germline, CDR1 is SGHNT, CDR2 YYREEE (reference sequence). V dropped 4 bases and J dropped 7 bases, with 22 bases sitting between them. This CDR3 comprises 16 residues. The CDR3 nucleotides are TGTGCCAGCAGCCCGTCGACAGCAGGGGCAATCTATACGCAGTATTTT. This sequence encodes CASSPSTAGAIYTQYF. Full variable domain (missing parts from reference TRBV5-4 and TRBJ2-3): ETGVTQSPTHLIKTRGQQVTLRCSSQSGHNTVSWYQQALGQGPQFIFQYYREEENGRGNFPPRFSGLQFPNYSSELNVNALELDDSALYLCASSPSTAGAIYTQYFGPGTRLTVL.

The rearrangement joins TRBV2 to TRBJ1-4; D is unclear. CDR3 length: 14 residues. V lost 6 bases and J 2 bases, leaving 10 bases between the germline ends. The V gene's germline CDR1 is SNHLY and CDR2 FYNNEI. This CDR3 reads CASRSRGTNEKLFF. Written as DNA, the CDR3 is TGTGCCAGCAGGTCGCGAGGGACTAATGAAAAACTGTTTTTT. Filled out from reference TRBV2 and TRBJ1-4, the complete variable domain reads EPEVTQTPSHQVTQMGQEVILRCVPISNHLYFYWYRQILGQKVEFLVSFYNNEISEKSEIFDDQFSVERPDGSNFTLKIRSTKLEDSAMYFCASRSRGTNEKLFFGSGTQLSVL.

This chain joins TRBV19 and TRBJ2-5; TRBD1 matches at 9 bases. The CDR3 loop spans 14 amino acids. Per the germline V gene, CDR1 is LNHDA and CDR2 is SQIVND (reference sequence). V shed 7 bases and J 5 bases; nucleotides not matched to a gene: 8. The DNA for the CDR3 is TGTGCCAGTAAGCCGACAGGGGGTCGCGAGACCCAGTACTTC. It codes for CASKPTGGRETQYF.

The CDR3 DNA reads as TGTGCCAGTAGTATAGATGTACGGCAGGCCATTCGTCAGGGCTACACCTTC. Translation gives CASSIDVRQAIRQGYTF. The chain carries TRBV19 and TRBJ1-2; D gene unclear. Trimming shortened V by 0 bases and J by 8 bases, and 22 bases separated the two germline ends. The length of the CDR3 is 17 residues. Germline V gene sequence: CDR1 LNHDA, CDR2 SQIVND (reference sequence).

As for this clone: At one of its ends the junction is not consistent with the germline gene, which may arise from a read error. CDR3 nucleotides: TGTGCAAGCAGCTTAGAGAGTCTAGCGGGAGGCGGCGGGGAGCTGTTTTTT. It is translated as CASSLESLAGGGGELFF. This sequence joins TRBV7-6 and TRBJ2-2, with TRBD2 matching 11 bases. Germline values: CDR1 SGHVS, CDR2 FNYEAQ. The CDR3 sequence is 17 residues long.

The chain combines TRBV4-3 with TRBJ2-2; D is possibly TRBD1 (5 bases). Germline V CDR1 and CDR2: LGHNA, YSLEER. The CDR3 contains 14 residues. Between the trimmed V and J ends, which lost 0 bases and 4 bases, there was a span of 6 bases. The CDR3 here is CASSQDTGTGELFF. DNA for the CDR3: TGCGCCAGCAGCCAAGATACAGGCACCGGGGAGCTGTTTTTT.

The CDR3 bases are TGTGCCAGCAGCTTAGGACTAGCGGGAGACGTATCGTGGGAGCAGTACTTC. As protein: CASSLGLAGDVSWEQYF. The chain employs TRBV11-2 and TRBJ2-7; 12 bases match TRBD2. This CDR3 is 17 amino acids long. The V and J ends lost 1 base and 7 bases, in that order; junction bases with no gene match: 11. The germline V gene has CDR1 SGHAT and CDR2 FQNNGV.

This chain connects TRBV2 to TRBJ2-3, with 13 bases lining up with TRBD2. Losses at the gene ends were 4 bases for V and 6 bases for J; bases not matched to a gene: 10. The CDR3 covers 17 residues. The germline V gene encodes CDR1 SNHLY and CDR2 FYNNEI. The CDR3 sequence: CASSGVTSGRARDTQYF. In nucleotides, the CDR3 is TGTGCCAGCAGTGGGGTCACTAGCGGGAGGGCCAGGGATACGCAGTATTTT.

The chain carries TRBV28 and TRBJ1-5, with D maybe TRBD1 (5 bases). CDR1 is MDHEN, CDR2 SYDVKM, per germline. Trimming shortened V by 3 bases and J by 7 bases, and 10 bases separated the two germline ends. The CDR3 contains 13 residues. CDR3 in DNA: TGTGCCAGCAGTTTTTCAGGGCTCCAGCCCCAGCATTTT. It yields the protein CASSFSGLQPQHF.

A few counts support this clone. The chain employs TRBV10-3 and TRBJ2-1; 7 bases align to TRBD1. Germline V gene sequence: CDR1 ENHRY, CDR2 SYGVKD. The CDR3 contains 14 residues. V lost 6 bases, J lost 8 bases, and 10 bases stayed unmatched. CDR3 region: CAIRKQGVGDEQFF. Written as DNA, the CDR3 is TGTGCCATCAGAAAGCAGGGGGTAGGCGATGAGCAGTTCTTC.

V and J are TRBV7-2 and TRBJ2-1; 12 bases are a match to TRBD2. This CDR3 region has 15 residues. With V trimmed by 5 bases and J by 9 bases, 8 bases remained unmatched. Germline V gives CDR1 SGHTA, CDR2 FQGNSA. CDR3: CASSQQLAGGTEQFF. The CDR3 region has the DNA TGTGCCAGCAGCCAACAACTAGCGGGAGGAACTGAGCAGTTCTTC.

This sequence joins TRBV3-1 (or the pseudogene TRBV3-2) and TRBJ1-1, with D tentatively TRBD1 (5 bases). Germline V gives CDR1 LGHDT, CDR2 YNNKEL (reference sequence). Deletions cut 5 bases from V and 4 bases from J, with 11 bases between. The CDR3 spans 13 residues. This CDR3 is CASSSAGGTEAFF. CDR3 coding DNA: TGTGCCAGCAGCTCCGCGGGGGGCACTGAAGCTTTCTTT.

This clone was seen only once. This rearrangement joins TRBV5-5 to TRBJ2-3; tentative D call: TRBD2 (6 bases). V gave up 3 bases and J gave up 0 bases, with 14 bases separating them. The CDR3 runs 16 residues. Germline V gene data show CDR1 as SGHKS and CDR2 as YYEKEE (reference sequence). CDR3 loop: CASSWVPSASTDTQYF. The CDR3 DNA reads TGTGCCAGCAGCTGGGTCCCTAGCGCAAGCACAGATACGCAGTATTTT.

This chain connects TRBV30 to TRBJ2-2; 8 bases are shared with TRBD1. The CDR3 consists of 16 residues. V dropped 5 bases and J dropped 4; count of bases not matched to a gene: 12. Germline V lookup: CDR1 GTSNPN, CDR2 SVGIG (reference sequence). CDR3 DNA sequence: TGTGCCTGGGGCAGACACATCAGGGGGCTCACCGGGGAGCTGTTTTTT. Protein: CAWGRHIRGLTGELFF.